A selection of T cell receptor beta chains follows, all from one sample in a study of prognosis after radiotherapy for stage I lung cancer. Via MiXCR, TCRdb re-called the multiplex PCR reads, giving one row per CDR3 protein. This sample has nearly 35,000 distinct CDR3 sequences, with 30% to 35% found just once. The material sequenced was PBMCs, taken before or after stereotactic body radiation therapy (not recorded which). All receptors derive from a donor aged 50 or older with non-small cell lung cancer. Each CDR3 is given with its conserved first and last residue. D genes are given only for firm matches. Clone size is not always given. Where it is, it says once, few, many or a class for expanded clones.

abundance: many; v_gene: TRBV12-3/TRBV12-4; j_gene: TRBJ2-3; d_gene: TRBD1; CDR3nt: TGTGCCATCTCGGGACAGGGTCAGAATACGCAGTATTTT; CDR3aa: CAISGQGQNTQYF
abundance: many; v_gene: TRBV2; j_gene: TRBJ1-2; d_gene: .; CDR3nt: TGTGCCAGCAGTGTTGACAAAGCGGATGGCTACACCTTC; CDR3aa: CASSVDKADGYTF
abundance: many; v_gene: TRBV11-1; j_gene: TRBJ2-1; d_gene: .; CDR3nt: TGTGCCAGCAGCTTAGCACGGGGGTCGACCTACAATGAGCAGTTCTTC; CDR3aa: CASSLARGSTYNEQFF
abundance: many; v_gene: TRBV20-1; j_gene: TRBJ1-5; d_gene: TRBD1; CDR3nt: TGCAGTGCGAGGACAGGGGGCAGCAATCAGCCCCAGCATTTT; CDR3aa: CSARTGGSNQPQHF
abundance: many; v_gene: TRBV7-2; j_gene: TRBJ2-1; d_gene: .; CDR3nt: TGTGCCAGCAGCTTAGGACCGCGAGCGGGTGCCAATGAGCAGTTCTTC; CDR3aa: CASSLGPRAGANEQFF
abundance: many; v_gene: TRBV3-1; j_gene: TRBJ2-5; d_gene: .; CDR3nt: TGTGCCAGCACCGACAGTCCCCAAGAGACCCAGTACTTC; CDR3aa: CASTDSPQETQYF
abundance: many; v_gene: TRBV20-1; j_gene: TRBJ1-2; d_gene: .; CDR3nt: TGCAGTGCTAGAACGGCCCACGCTAACTATGGCTACACCTTC; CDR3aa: CSARTAHANYGYTF
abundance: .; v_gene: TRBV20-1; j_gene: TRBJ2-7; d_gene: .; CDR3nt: TGCAGTGCTAGACCGCAGCGGGCCTTGCTTGGCTCCGAGCAGTACTTC; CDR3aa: CSARPQRALLGSEQYF
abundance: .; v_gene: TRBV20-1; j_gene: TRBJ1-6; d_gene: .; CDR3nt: TGCAGTGCTGGCAGAGGGGACGGGGATAATTCACCCCTCGACTTT; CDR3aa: CSAGRGDGDNSPLDF
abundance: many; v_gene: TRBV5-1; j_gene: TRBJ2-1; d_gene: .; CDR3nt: TGCGCCAGCAGTATCCAGGGGTCCTCCTACAATGAGCAGTTCTTC; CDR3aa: CASSIQGSSYNEQFF
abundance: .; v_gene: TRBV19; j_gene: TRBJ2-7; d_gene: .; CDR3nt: TGTGCCAGTAGTCTGTCGGTCTCCTACGAGCAGTACTTC; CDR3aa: CASSLSVSYEQYF
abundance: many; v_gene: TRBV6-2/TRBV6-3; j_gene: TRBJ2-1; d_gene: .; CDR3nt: TGTGCCAGCAGTGGGACATTGAGCTCCTACAATGAGCAGTTCTTC; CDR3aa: CASSGTLSSYNEQFF
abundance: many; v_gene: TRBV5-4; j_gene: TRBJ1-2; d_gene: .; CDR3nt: TGTGCCAGCAGCCCGGACCTTAACTATGGCTACACCTTC; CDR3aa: CASSPDLNYGYTF
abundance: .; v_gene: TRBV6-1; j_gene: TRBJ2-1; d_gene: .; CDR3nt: TGTGTCAGCCGACCGGGCCCAGCCGCCTACAATGAGCAGTTATTC; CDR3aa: CVSRPGPAAYNEQLF
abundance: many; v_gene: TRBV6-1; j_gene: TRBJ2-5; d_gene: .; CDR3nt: TGTGCCAGCAGCGAAGACAGGCAAGAGACCCAGTACTTC; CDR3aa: CASSEDRQETQYF
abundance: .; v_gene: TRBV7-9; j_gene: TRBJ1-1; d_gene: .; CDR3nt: TGTGCCAGCAGCTTACATGCTAACACTGAAGCTTTCTTT; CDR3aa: CASSLHANTEAFF
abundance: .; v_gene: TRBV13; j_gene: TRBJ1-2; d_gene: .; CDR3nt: TGTGCCGGCAGCTTGGGCCGGGGGGGGGGGGATGGCTACACCTTC; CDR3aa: CAGSLGRGGGDGYTF
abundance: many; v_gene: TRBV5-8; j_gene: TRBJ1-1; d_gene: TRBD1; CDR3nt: TGTGCCAGCAGCTTTCTACAGGGGGCGGTTGAAGCTTTCTTT; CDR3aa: CASSFLQGAVEAFF
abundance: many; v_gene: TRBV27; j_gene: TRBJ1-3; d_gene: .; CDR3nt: TGTGCCAGCACCCCGGTGCACGGGCGGACCTCTGGAAACACCATATATTTT; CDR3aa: CASTPVHGRTSGNTIYF
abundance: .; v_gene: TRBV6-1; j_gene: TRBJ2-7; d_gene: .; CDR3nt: TGTACCAGCAGTCCAGGGTCCCTCGGGGAATACGATCAGTACTTC; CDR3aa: CTSSPGSLGEYDQYF
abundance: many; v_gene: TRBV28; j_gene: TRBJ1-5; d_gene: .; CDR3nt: TGTGCCAGCAGTTTGGTCTCGAATCAGCCCCAGCATTTT; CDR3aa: CASSLVSNQPQHF
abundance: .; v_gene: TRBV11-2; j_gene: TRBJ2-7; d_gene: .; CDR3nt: TGTGCCAGCAGCTCGGGTATTTCGATCGGGGATTCCTACGAGCAGTACTTC; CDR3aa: CASSSGISIGDSYEQYF
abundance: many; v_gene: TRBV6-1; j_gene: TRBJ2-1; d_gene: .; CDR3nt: TGTGCCAGCAGCCTAAAGGGGGGGCCCTACAATGAGCAGTTCTTC; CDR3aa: CASSLKGGPYNEQFF
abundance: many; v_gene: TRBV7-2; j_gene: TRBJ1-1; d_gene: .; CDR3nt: TGTGCCAGCAGCCCCCGCGGGGGGCAGAACACTGAAGCTTTCTTT; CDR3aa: CASSPRGGQNTEAFF
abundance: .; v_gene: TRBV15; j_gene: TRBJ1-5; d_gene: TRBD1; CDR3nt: TGTGCCACCAGCACAGGACAGGGGTGGCAGCCCCAGCATTTT; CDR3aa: CATSTGQGWQPQHF
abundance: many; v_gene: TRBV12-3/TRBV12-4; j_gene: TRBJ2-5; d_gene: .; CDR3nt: TGTGCCAGCAGAATCACAGGGAACCAAGAGACCCAGTACTTC; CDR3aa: CASRITGNQETQYF
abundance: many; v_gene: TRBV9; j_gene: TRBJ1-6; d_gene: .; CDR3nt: TGTGCCAGCAGCGTTGCTGGGAGCTCCTATAATTCACCCCTCCACTTT; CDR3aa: CASSVAGSSYNSPLHF
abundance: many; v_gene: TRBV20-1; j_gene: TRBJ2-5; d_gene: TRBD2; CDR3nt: TGCAGTGCTAGCGGGGGGGCGAGCCAAGAGACCCAGTACTTC; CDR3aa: CSASGGASQETQYF
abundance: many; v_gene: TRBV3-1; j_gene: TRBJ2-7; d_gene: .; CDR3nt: TGTGCCAGCAGCCATAGAACAGAGCAGTACTTC; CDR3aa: CASSHRTEQYF
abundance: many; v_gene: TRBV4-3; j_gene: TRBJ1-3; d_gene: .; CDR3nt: TGCGCCAGCAGCCTCGAACTATATCGGGACACCATATATTTT; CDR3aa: CASSLELYRDTIYF
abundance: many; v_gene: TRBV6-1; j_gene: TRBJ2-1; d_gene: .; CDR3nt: TGTGCCAGCAGTTCCAGCGGACTGTACAATGAGCAGTTCTTC; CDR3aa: CASSSSGLYNEQFF
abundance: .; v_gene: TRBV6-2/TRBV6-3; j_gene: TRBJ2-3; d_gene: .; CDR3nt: TGTGCCAGCAAATCGGGGGCCGGCACAGATACGCAGTATTTT; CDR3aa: CASKSGAGTDTQYF
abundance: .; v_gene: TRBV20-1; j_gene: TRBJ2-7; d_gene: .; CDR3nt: TGCGGTGCTATCTCCGGGACTCTTGACGAGCAGTACTTC; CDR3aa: CGAISGTLDEQYF
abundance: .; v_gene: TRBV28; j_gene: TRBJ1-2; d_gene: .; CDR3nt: TGTGCCAGCAGGGAACAGGGTAACTATGGCTACACCTTC; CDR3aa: CASREQGNYGYTF
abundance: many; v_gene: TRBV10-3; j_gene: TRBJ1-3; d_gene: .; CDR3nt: TGTGCCATCAGTGGCCCGACGGGGCCTGGAAACACCATATATTTT; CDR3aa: CAISGPTGPGNTIYF
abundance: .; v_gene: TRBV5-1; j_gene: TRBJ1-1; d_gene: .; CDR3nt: TGCGCCAGCAGCACGACAGGCATGAAAACTGAAGCTTTCTTT; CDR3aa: CASSTTGMKTEAFF
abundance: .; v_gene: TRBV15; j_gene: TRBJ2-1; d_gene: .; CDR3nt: TGTGCCACCAGCAGAGATCGTGTGGGGGGCCTTGATGAGCAGTTCTTC; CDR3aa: CATSRDRVGGLDEQFF
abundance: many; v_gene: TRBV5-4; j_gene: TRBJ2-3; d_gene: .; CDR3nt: TGTGCCAGCAGCTCCGGGACCACCTATGCAGATACGCAGTATTTT; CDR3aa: CASSSGTTYADTQYF
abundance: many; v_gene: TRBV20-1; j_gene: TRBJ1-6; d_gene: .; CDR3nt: TGCAGTGCTCAGACCGGACAGTATAATTCACCCCTCCACTTT; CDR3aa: CSAQTGQYNSPLHF
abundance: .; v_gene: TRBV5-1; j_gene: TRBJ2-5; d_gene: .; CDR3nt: TGCGCCAGCAGCTCACGGGGCGGGACGCCTCGGGAGACCCAGTACTTC; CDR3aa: CASSSRGGTPRETQYF
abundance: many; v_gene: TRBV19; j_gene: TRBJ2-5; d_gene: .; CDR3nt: TGTGCCAGTAGTTGGGGGGGCCAACGACAAGAGACCCAGTACTTC; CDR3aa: CASSWGGQRQETQYF
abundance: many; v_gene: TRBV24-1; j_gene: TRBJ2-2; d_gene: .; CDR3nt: TGTGCCACCAGTGATTTCACCGGGACAATGAACACCGGGGAGCTGTTTTTT; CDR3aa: CATSDFTGTMNTGELFF